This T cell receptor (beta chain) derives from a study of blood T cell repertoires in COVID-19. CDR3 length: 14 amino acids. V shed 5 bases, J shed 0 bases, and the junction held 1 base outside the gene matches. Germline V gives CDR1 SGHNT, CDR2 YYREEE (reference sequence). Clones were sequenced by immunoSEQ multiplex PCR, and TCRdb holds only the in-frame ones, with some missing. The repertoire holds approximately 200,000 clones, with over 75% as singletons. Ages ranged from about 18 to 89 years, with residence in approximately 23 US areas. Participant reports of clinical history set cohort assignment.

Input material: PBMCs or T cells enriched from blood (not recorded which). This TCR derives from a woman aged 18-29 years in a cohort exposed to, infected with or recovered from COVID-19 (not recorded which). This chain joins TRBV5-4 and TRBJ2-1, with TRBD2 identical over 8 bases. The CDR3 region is CASRSGSSYNEQFF. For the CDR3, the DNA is TGTGCCAGCAGGAGCGGGAGCTCCTACAATGAGCAGTTCTTC.